This is a list of T cell receptor beta chains from one sample in a study of T-cell reconstitution after alpha-beta-depleted transplantation in children. TCRdb itself ran the PCR reads through MiXCR, one entry per CDR3 protein. The table shows roughly 90,000 distinct CDR3 sequences, with more than 9% occurring only once. The specimen was PBMCs from the stem cell graft donor, collected from the stem cell graft. Every receptor here comes from a human donor who donated a stem cell graft to a child with inherited bone marrow failure. CDR3s include the opening cysteine and the closing phenylalanine or tryptophan. The D gene is left open where the match is weak. Not every row has a clone size; where given, it reads once, few, many or a size class.

v_gene: TRBV11-2; abundance: many; j_gene: TRBJ2-5; d_gene: NA; CDR3nt: TGTGCCAGCAGCTCCGATCTCGACCTCGGAGGGCCCCAAGAGACCCAGTACTTC; CDR3aa: CASSSDLDLGGPQETQYF
v_gene: TRBV6-2/TRBV6-3; abundance: NA; j_gene: TRBJ1-2; d_gene: TRBD1; CDR3nt: TGTGCCAGCAGTCCGACAGGTCGGACAGGGGGCTACACCTTC; CDR3aa: CASSPTGRTGGYTF
v_gene: TRBV20-1; abundance: many; j_gene: TRBJ1-5; d_gene: NA; CDR3nt: TGCAGTGCCCACTCCTACAGCAAGGATCAGCCCCAGCATTTT; CDR3aa: CSAHSYSKDQPQHF
v_gene: TRBV6-5; abundance: many; j_gene: TRBJ1-2; d_gene: NA; CDR3nt: TGTGCCAGCAGTTACCCTATTGGGACCGCTCTTGGCTACACCTTC; CDR3aa: CASSYPIGTALGYTF
v_gene: TRBV29-1; abundance: many; j_gene: TRBJ1-2; d_gene: NA; CDR3nt: TGCAGCGTTAGCCTCTCCGGGGGTGGCTACACCTTC; CDR3aa: CSVSLSGGGYTF
v_gene: TRBV15; abundance: many; j_gene: TRBJ1-5; d_gene: NA; CDR3nt: TGTGCCACCAGCAGAGATCGTAAGACCCAGCATTTT; CDR3aa: CATSRDRKTQHF
v_gene: TRBV20-1; abundance: many; j_gene: TRBJ1-2; d_gene: NA; CDR3nt: TGCAGTGCTAGAGATGAGGGAGGAGGCGGCTACACCTTC; CDR3aa: CSARDEGGGGYTF
v_gene: TRBV20-1; abundance: NA; j_gene: TRBJ1-2; d_gene: TRBD1; CDR3nt: TGCAGTGCTAGAGATTTTAGGGGGCGAAACTATGGCTACACCTTC; CDR3aa: CSARDFRGRNYGYTF
v_gene: TRBV5-1; abundance: many; j_gene: TRBJ2-1; d_gene: NA; CDR3nt: TGCGCCAGCAGCTTGGAGTCCTCCTACAATGAGCAGTTCTTC; CDR3aa: CASSLESSYNEQFF
v_gene: TRBV5-6; abundance: many; j_gene: TRBJ2-2; d_gene: NA; CDR3nt: TGTGCCAGCAGCCGGACCGGGAACACCGGGGAGCTGTTTTTT; CDR3aa: CASSRTGNTGELFF
v_gene: TRBV12-3/TRBV12-4; abundance: many; j_gene: TRBJ1-1; d_gene: TRBD1; CDR3nt: TGTGCCAGCAGTCCCGCAGGGGGCCCGAACACTGAAGCTTTCTTT; CDR3aa: CASSPAGGPNTEAFF
v_gene: TRBV5-1; abundance: many; j_gene: TRBJ2-5; d_gene: NA; CDR3nt: TGCGCCAGCAGCTTGGGGACAGGAGGGCAAGAGACCCAGTACTTC; CDR3aa: CASSLGTGGQETQYF
v_gene: TRBV7-8; abundance: many; j_gene: TRBJ2-3; d_gene: TRBD2; CDR3nt: TGTGCCAGCAGCTTAGTCCGGGGACTAGCGGGGACAGATACGCAGTATTTT; CDR3aa: CASSLVRGLAGTDTQYF
v_gene: TRBV28; abundance: NA; j_gene: TRBJ2-7; d_gene: TRBD1; CDR3nt: TGTGCCAGCAGTTTTGGGGACAGGGGGTACGAGCAGTACTTC; CDR3aa: CASSFGDRGYEQYF